Below are 30 T cell receptor beta chains sequenced from a single sample in a study of PD-L1 blockade in urothelial cancer. The assay was immunoSEQ multiplex PCR, and TCRdb's table has in-frame clones only and misses some. The data show just under 40,000 clones, with about nine tenths seen just once and around 11% held by the top ten. As to time point: pretreatment peripheral blood. Sample: PBMCs, taken around atezolizumab (anti-PD-L1) treatment. These receptor sequences come from a woman aged 55-70 years with urothelial cancer.

This clone appeared once. This chain joins TRBV5-8 and TRBJ2-1, with 12 nucleotides matching TRBD2. The trim removed 4 bases at V and 4 bases at J, leaving 6 bases unmatched. CDR3 size: 16 residues. Germline V CDR1 and CDR2: SGHTS, YDEGEE. The CDR3: CASSLWTSGEYNEQFF. In DNA form, the CDR3 reads TGTGCCAGCAGCCTTTGGACTAGCGGGGAGTACAATGAGCAGTTCTTC.

The J gene is TRBJ2-7, the V gene TRBV7-9, with D possibly TRBD1 on 6 matching bases. This CDR3 is built from 14 residues. V lost 4 bases and J 3 bases, leaving 13 bases between the germline ends. Germline V CDR1 and CDR2: SEHNR, FQNEAQ (reference sequence). CDR3 sequence (DNA): TGTGCCAGCAGCTCCTCGGGACATAGCTACGAGCAGTACTTC. It specifies CASSSSGHSYEQYF. Full variable domain (rest looked up from reference TRBV7-9 and TRBJ2-7): DTGVSQNPRHKITKRGQNVTFRCDPISEHNRLYWYRQTLGQGPEFLTYFQNEAQLEKSRLLSDRFSAERPKGSFSTLEIQRTEQGDSAMYLCASSSSGHSYEQYFGPGTRLTVT.

The chain uses TRBV5-5 and TRBJ2-1; 12 nucleotides line up with TRBD2. The CDR3 is made up of 15 amino acids. Germline assignment: CDR1 SGHKS and CDR2 YYEKEE (reference sequence). V trimming: 0 bases; J trimming: 6 bases; junction bases outside the gene matches: 1. The DNA for the CDR3 is TGTGCCAGCAGCTTGGGGACTAGCGGGACCAATGAGCAGTTCTTC. This codes for CASSLGTSGTNEQFF.

The genes are TRBV4-1 and TRBJ2-2, with TRBD2 identical over 11 bases. The CDR3 has 17 residues. After removal of 4 bases from V and 2 bases from J, the junction contained 6 bases not matched to a gene. Per the germline V gene, CDR1 is MGHRA and CDR2 is YSYEKL. The CDR3 is CASSRALAGVNTGELFF. CDR3 DNA sequence: TGCGCCAGCAGCCGAGCACTAGCGGGGGTTAACACCGGGGAGCTGTTTTTT.

CDR3 nucleotide sequence: TGCGCCAGCAGCTTGGGGCGGCTAGCGGGATACTACAATGAGCAGTTCTTC. Translation gives CASSLGRLAGYYNEQFF. The genes are TRBV5-1 and TRBJ2-1; 9 bases align to TRBD2. The germline CDR1 and CDR2 sequences are SGHRS and YFSETQ. CDR3 length: 17 amino acids. With V trimmed by 0 bases and J by 3 bases, 7 bases remained unmatched.

This clone was observed a few times. The chain joins TRBV2 to TRBJ2-7; 12 bases are shared with TRBD1. The CDR3 consists of 13 residues. The V segment lost 8 bases and the J segment 4 bases; nucleotides outside the gene matches: 3. From germline, CDR1 is SNHLY and CDR2 FYNNEI. CDR3: CASRDRGQYEQYF. CDR3 nucleotides: TGTGCCAGCCGGGACAGGGGGCAATACGAGCAGTACTTC.

The rearrangement links TRBV27 to TRBJ2-1, with a tentative D call TRBD1 (6 bases). With 0 bases removed from V and 9 bases from J, the gap between germline ends came to 9 bases. Germline lookup yields CDR1 MNHEY and CDR2 SMNVEV (reference sequence). The CDR3 sequence is 13 residues long. CDR3 DNA: TGTGCCAGCAGTTTATCAACAGGGACTGAGCAGTTCTTC. Encoded protein: CASSLSTGTEQFF.

The chain employs TRBV7-8 and TRBJ2-1, with D possibly TRBD1 on 6 matching bases. The CDR3 loop spans 17 amino acids. The germline V and J ends were trimmed by 4 bases and 4 bases, with 20 bases remaining between them. CDR1 and CDR2 (germline): SGHVS, FQNEAQ. Here the CDR3 reads CASSSSLIQGIYNEQFF. In DNA, the CDR3 is TGTGCCAGCAGCTCCTCGCTGATACAGGGAATATACAATGAGCAGTTCTTC. Based on the CDR3 plus reference TRBV7-8 and TRBJ2-1, the full variable domain is GAGVSQSPRYKVAKRGQDVALRCDPISGHVSLFWYQQALGQGPEFLTYFQNEAQLDKSGLPSDRFFAERPEGSVSTLKIQRTQQEDSAVYLCASSSSLIQGIYNEQFFGPGTRLTVL.

This clone has just a few counts. The chain couples TRBV4-2 to TRBJ1-5, with D possibly being TRBD1 (6 bases). The germline V gene has CDR1 LGHNA and CDR2 YNFKEQ. Trimming removed 1 base at V and 2 bases at J, with 12 bases between. The CDR3 totals 16 residues. The CDR3 loop is CASSQAVAGGNQPQHF. CDR3 DNA sequence: TGTGCCAGCAGCCAAGCGGTAGCAGGGGGCAATCAGCCCCAGCATTTT.

This chain joins TRBV7-6 and TRBJ2-3; TRBD2 agrees at 7 bases. The CDR3 runs 16 residues. Per germline, CDR1 SGHVS and CDR2 FNYEAQ. V shed 4 bases and J 7 bases; nucleotides not matched to a gene: 14. The CDR3 DNA reads TGTGCCAGCAGCTCCGGACTAGTAAGGCAAGAGAATACGCAGTATTTT. It yields the protein CASSSGLVRQENTQYF.

The chain uses TRBV2 and TRBJ1-1; possibly TRBD1 for D (6 bases). Germline V gives CDR1 SNHLY, CDR2 FYNNEI. V lost 7 bases, J lost 1 base, and 16 bases lay in between. The CDR3 loop spans 15 amino acids. The CDR3 coding sequence is TGTGCCAGCACCGTCATACAGGGACAGAACACTGAAGCTTTCTTT. This codes for CASTVIQGQNTEAFF.

The rearrangement links TRBV11-2 to TRBJ2-1, with TRBD2 matching over 11 bases. Germline values: CDR1 SGHAT, CDR2 FQNNGV. V shed 2 bases, J shed 5 bases, and the junction held 14 bases outside the gene matches. This CDR3 is built from 19 residues. CDR3 sequence reads: CASSLFLALAGEVHNEQFF. CDR3 DNA sequence: TGTGCCAGCAGCTTATTCTTGGCACTAGCGGGAGAGGTACACAATGAGCAGTTCTTC.

The CDR3 sequence is CASSFWQGGHNEQFF. The CDR3, as DNA: TGTGCCAGCAGCTTTTGGCAGGGAGGCCACAATGAGCAGTTCTTC. The gene calls are TRBV7-6 and TRBJ2-1, with a possible D match to TRBD2 (6 bases). There are 15 residues in the CDR3. CDR1 SGHVS and CDR2 FNYEAQ come from the germline V gene. V lost 3 bases and J 5 bases, leaving 14 bases between the germline ends.

The CDR3 coding sequence is TGTGCCAGCAGTTTAGCCGGGACTAGCGGGCCCGCTTTAGTGCAGTACTTC. Translation: CASSLAGTSGPALVQYF. This chain joins TRBV28 and TRBJ2-7, with 12 bases that match TRBD2. The trim removed 2 bases at V and 9 bases at J, leaving 14 bases unmatched. Germline V gene sequence: CDR1 MDHEN, CDR2 SYDVKM. The CDR3 totals 17 residues.

V usage is TRBV19 and J usage is TRBJ2-1; the D gene is possibly TRBD2 (5 bases). CDR1 is LNHDA, CDR2 SQIVND, per germline (reference sequence). V lost 5 bases, J lost 7 bases, and 12 bases lay in between. This CDR3 is built from 13 residues. DNA of the CDR3: TGTGCCAGTAGTTGGTCGCTAGCAAATGAGCAGTTCTTC. This encodes CASSWSLANEQFF.

The chain joins TRBV7-2 to TRBJ2-1, with unresolved D. This CDR3 has 13 amino acids. V was cut by 1 base and J by 16 bases, with 17 bases left in between. The germline CDR1 and CDR2 sequences are SGHTA and FQGNSA. CDR3 loop: CASSLGPESGRFF. In nucleotides, the CDR3 is TGTGCCAGCAGCTTAGGGCCCGAAAGTGGGCGTTTCTTC.

The chain couples TRBV2 to TRBJ2-3, with 11 bases matching TRBD2. Germline CDR1 reads SNHLY; CDR2 reads FYNNEI. Trimming at V came to 4 bases and at J to 5 bases, leaving 5 bases not matched to a gene. The CDR3 consists of 15 residues. The DNA of the CDR3 is TGTGCCAGCAGTGCGACTAGCGGGGCCTTAGATACGCAGTATTTT. It encodes CASSATSGALDTQYF. The full variable domain, completed using reference TRBV2 and TRBJ2-3, is EPEVTQTPSHQVTQMGQEVILRCVPISNHLYFYWYRQILGQKVEFLVSFYNNEISEKSEIFDDQFSVERPDGSNFTLKIRSTKLEDSAMYFCASSATSGALDTQYFGPGTRLTVL.

In its sample, this clone was seen once. The chain has TRBV11-2 and TRBJ1-1; the D gene is possibly TRBD1 (6 bases). Germline CDR1 reads SGHAT; CDR2 reads FQNNGV. V was shortened by 6 bases and J by 0 bases, with 11 bases between the two germline ends. The CDR3 runs 14 residues. CDR3 loop: CASSQGTLNTEAFF. Here the CDR3 DNA reads TGTGCCAGCAGTCAAGGGACATTGAACACTGAAGCTTTCTTT.

The gene calls are TRBV29-1 and TRBJ2-5; D remains ambiguous. V was clipped by 5 bases and J by 2 bases, with 9 bases between them. This CDR3 contains 12 residues. The germline gives CDR1 SQVTM, CDR2 ANQGSEA. The CDR3 DNA sequence: TGCAGCGTTTCTACGTTACAAGAGACCCAGTACTTC. Its translation: CSVSTLQETQYF. Full variable domain (remainder filled in from reference TRBV29-1 and TRBJ2-5): SAVISQKPSRDICQRGTSLTIQCQVDSQVTMMFWYRQQPGQSLTLIATANQGSEATYESGFVIDKFPISRPNLTFSTLTVSNMSPEDSSIYLCSVSTLQETQYFGPGTRLLVL.

CDR3 DNA: TGTGCCAGTAGTGTTTTTGGGACAGTAAGCACAGATACGCAGTATTTT. Its protein product is CASSVFGTVSTDTQYF. V usage is TRBV19 and J usage is TRBJ2-3; TRBD1 matches 7 bases. CDR1 and CDR2 from the germline V gene are LNHDA and SQIVND (reference sequence). The CDR3 covers 16 residues. The V gene end was trimmed by 5 bases and the J gene end by 0 bases; junction bases not matched to a gene: 8. Complete variable domain (other parts from reference TRBV19 and TRBJ2-3): DGGITQSPKYLFRKEGQNVTLSCEQNLNHDAMYWYRQDPGQGLRLIYYSQIVNDFQKGDIAEGYSVSREKKESFPLTVTSAQKNPTAFYLCASSVFGTVSTDTQYFGPGTRLTVL.

In this sample, this clone turned up a few times. CDR3 sequence: CASTTSKQGKYEQYF. The CDR3 DNA reads as TGTGCCAGCACCACCTCTAAACAGGGGAAATACGAGCAGTACTTC. The chain employs TRBV27 and TRBJ2-7; 7 bases agree with TRBD1. Trimming removed 7 bases from V and 4 bases from J; junction bases left unmatched: 13. This CDR3 has 15 residues. Looked up from germline, CDR1 is MNHEY and CDR2 is SMNVEV (reference sequence).

The chain combines TRBV10-1 with TRBJ2-3; D is perhaps TRBD2 (6 bases). Deletions cut 3 bases from V and 2 bases from J, with 9 bases between. Germline V gene data show CDR1 as WNHNN and CDR2 as SYGVQD (reference sequence). The CDR3 consists of 14 residues. CDR3 coding DNA: TGCGCCAGCAGTGAAGGGAGGCCCACAGATACGCAGTATTTT. Amino acid sequence: CASSEGRPTDTQYF.

The chain recombines TRBV18 with TRBJ2-7; 10 bases are shared with TRBD2. The germline gives CDR1 KGHSH, CDR2 LQKENI. V shed 1 base, J shed 3 bases, and the junction held 9 bases outside the gene matches. The CDR3 spans 17 residues. The chain's CDR3 is CASSPLAGGEMRYEQYF. In DNA form, the CDR3 reads TGTGCCAGCTCACCACTAGCGGGAGGAGAAATGCGCTACGAGCAGTACTTC.

The V call is TRBV5-4, the J call TRBJ2-2; 10 positions agree with TRBD1. The CDR3 sequence is 14 residues long. CDR1 and CDR2 (germline): SGHNT, YYREEE (reference sequence). V lost 4 bases to trimming and J lost 7 bases; unmatched junction nucleotides: 4. The CDR3 sequence: CASSPGQGVGELFF. CDR3 bases: TGTGCCAGCAGCCCCGGACAGGGGGTCGGGGAGCTGTTTTTT.

This chain joins TRBV18 and TRBJ2-7; 13 bases align to TRBD2. Germline V CDR1 and CDR2: KGHSH, LQKENI. The CDR3 extends over 18 amino acids. Trimming removed 2 bases from V and 2 bases from J; junction bases left unmatched: 9. CDR3: CASSPRTSGRAFPYEQYF. The CDR3, as DNA: TGTGCCAGCTCACCAAGAACTAGCGGGAGGGCCTTCCCCTACGAGCAGTACTTC.

V usage is TRBV5-1 and J usage is TRBJ2-1, with 12 bases fitting TRBD2. V shed 0 bases, J shed 7 bases, and the junction held 11 bases outside the gene matches. This CDR3 has 18 residues. CDR1 is SGHRS and CDR2 is YFSETQ in the germline V gene. CDR3 amino acids: CASSLASGRAWEKNEQFF. The CDR3 nucleotides are TGCGCCAGCAGCTTGGCTAGCGGGAGGGCCTGGGAGAAAAATGAGCAGTTCTTC.

This clone has just one count. V gene TRBV19 combines with J gene TRBJ2-7; 10 bases agree with TRBD2. Trimming removed 5 bases from V and 1 base from J; junction bases left unmatched: 5. Germline V lookup: CDR1 LNHDA, CDR2 SQIVND (reference sequence). This CDR3 contains 15 residues. CDR3 in DNA: TGTGCCAGTAGTGCTAGCGGGAGACCTTCCTACGAGCAGTACTTC. Translated: CASSASGRPSYEQYF.

The chain employs TRBV5-1 and TRBJ1-2; no firm D call. Germline V CDR1 and CDR2: SGHRS, YFSETQ. With 2 bases removed from V and 4 bases from J, the gap between germline ends came to 18 bases. CDR3 length equals 16 residues. As DNA, the CDR3 is TGCGCCAGCAGCTTCAACTGGCGAGGGAGCCTCTATGGCTACACCTTC. This translates into CASSFNWRGSLYGYTF.

V gene TRBV2 combines with J gene TRBJ2-1; TRBD2 aligns across 8 bases. Trimming cost V 8 bases and J 0 bases; bases outside gene matches: 15. The CDR3 runs to 18 residues. Germline lookup yields CDR1 SNHLY and CDR2 FYNNEI. CDR3 DNA: TGTGCCAGCGCCTGGGCCAGCGGGAGCCCAGGCTCCTACAATGAGCAGTTCTTC. Encoded protein: CASAWASGSPGSYNEQFF.

The chain combines TRBV5-1 with TRBJ2-1; 8 bases are shared with TRBD2. V was pared by 0 bases and J by 0 bases, with 8 bases of the junction left unmatched. Per the germline V gene, CDR1 is SGHRS and CDR2 is YFSETQ. The CDR3 loop spans 18 amino acids. CDR3 nucleotides: TGCGCCAGCAGCTTGGCCCTAGCGGGCGTCCTCTCCTACAATGAGCAGTTCTTC. Translation: CASSLALAGVLSYNEQFF.